This passage covers 8 T cell receptor beta chains from one sample sequenced in a study of T cell responses to AZD1222 COVID-19 vaccine. Sequencing was performed with immunoSEQ multiplex PCR; in TCRdb, only in-frame clones are kept and a portion is missing. Of approximately 60,000 clones listed, over 70% are singletons. Sequenced material: peripheral blood, taken on day 0 of AZD1222 vaccination. All receptors come from an adult in good health.

The chain links TRBV27 to TRBJ2-5; 9 bases line up with TRBD1. Germline V lookup: CDR1 MNHEY, CDR2 SMNVEV (reference sequence). Trimming took 3 bases from V and 6 from J; bases not matched to a gene: 5. The CDR3 sequence is 14 residues long. The CDR3, as DNA: TGTGCCAGCAGTTTTGGGACAGGGTCCAAGACCCAGTACTTC. This codes for CASSFGTGSKTQYF.

V is TRBV4-3 and J is TRBJ2-3; perhaps D is TRBD1 or TRBD2 (5 bases each). CDR1 LGHNA and CDR2 YSLEER come from the germline V gene. V lost 0 bases to trimming and J lost 2 bases, with 12 bases between them. This CDR3 is built from 16 residues. The CDR3 DNA reads TGCGCCAGCAGCCAAGATTGGGACCGCCTCACAGATACGCAGTATTTT. It codes for CASSQDWDRLTDTQYF.

This chain connects TRBV10-2 to TRBJ2-7; 10 bases align to TRBD1. With V trimmed by 8 bases and J by 3 bases, 7 bases remained unmatched. CDR1 and CDR2 (germline): WSHSY, SAAADI. CDR3 length equals 14 residues. CDR3 loop: CASASGTGVYEQYF. CDR3 nucleotides: TGCGCCAGCGCATCCGGGACAGGGGTCTACGAGCAGTACTTC.

This chain uses TRBV5-8 with TRBJ1-5; a weak D match, TRBD1 (6 bases). The V end lost 7 bases, the J end lost 0 bases, and 14 bases lay between the germline ends. The germline gives CDR1 SGHTS, CDR2 YDEGEE. There are 15 residues in the CDR3. CDR3 region: CASATGPYSNQPQHF. CDR3 sequence (DNA): TGTGCCAGCGCTACAGGGCCCTATAGCAATCAGCCCCAGCATTTT.

The chain recombines TRBV7-9 with TRBJ2-3, with D perhaps matching TRBD2 (6 bases). The CDR3 loop spans 16 amino acids. The germline V and J ends were trimmed by 1 base and 2 bases, with 13 bases remaining between them. Germline V gene data show CDR1 as SEHNR and CDR2 as FQNEAQ (reference sequence). The CDR3 is CASSLDGGELTDTQYF. The CDR3 coding sequence is TGTGCCAGCAGCTTAGACGGCGGGGAGCTCACAGATACGCAGTATTTT.

The V call is TRBV7-2, the J call TRBJ1-3; 7 nucleotides match TRBD1. Germline lookup yields CDR1 SGHTA and CDR2 FQGNSA. The CDR3 contains 15 residues. V dropped 4 bases and J dropped 0; count of bases not matched to a gene: 3. The CDR3 region is CASSSTGDSGNTIYF. CDR3 DNA: TGTGCCAGCAGCTCCACAGGGGACTCTGGAAACACCATATATTTT. Based on the CDR3 plus reference TRBV7-2 and TRBJ1-3, the full variable domain is GAGVSQSPSNKVTEKGKDVELRCDPISGHTALYWYRQSLGQGLEFLIYFQGNSAPDKSGLPSDRFSAERTGGSVSTLTIQRTQQEDSAVYLCASSSTGDSGNTIYFGEGSWLTVV.

The chain employs TRBV4-2 and TRBJ2-6, with D perhaps matching TRBD2 (7 bases). Between the trimmed V and J ends, which lost 4 bases and 0 bases, there was a span of 19 bases. This CDR3 is 19 amino acids long. Germline V gives CDR1 LGHNA, CDR2 YNFKEQ. The CDR3 DNA follows: TGTGCCAGCAGCCCCGGGTGGGCGGGGGCCAGCTCTGGGGCCAACGTCCTGACTTTC. Translation gives CASSPGWAGASSGANVLTF.

The rearrangement joins TRBV19 to TRBJ2-1, with 10 nucleotides matching TRBD2. CDR1 and CDR2 (germline): LNHDA, SQIVND (reference sequence). CDR3 size: 17 residues. The V segment lost 6 bases and the J segment 7 bases; nucleotides outside the gene matches: 15. CDR3 protein: CASSLFYSGGASNEQFF. The CDR3 DNA reads as TGTGCCAGTAGCCTTTTTTACAGCGGGGGGGCCTCGAATGAGCAGTTCTTC.